The 32 T cell receptor beta chains below come from one sample, sequenced in a study of molecular identifiers for immune sequencing clone quantification. From the PCR reads, TCRdb called clonotypes with MiXCR, one entry per CDR3 protein. The table records 7,500 to 10,000 distinct CDR3 sequences, 15% to 20% of them present only once. The material sequenced was naive CD8+ T cells from blood, with Jurkat cell RNA spiked in. The sample's subset: FACS-sorted CD8+CD4-CCR7+CD45RA+ naive T cells. The receptors stem from a human donor in good health. Some libraries in this study had Jurkat cell RNA spiked in.

This clonotype qualifies as medium-sized. This rearrangement joins TRBV29-1 to TRBJ2-7, with TRBD1 as a possible D gene (5 bases). Deletions cut 4 bases from V and 3 bases from J, with 7 bases between. The CDR3 has 11 amino acids. Germline V gene sequence: CDR1 SQVTM, CDR2 ANQGSEA. The CDR3 here is CSVVDSYEQYF. As DNA, the CDR3 is TGCAGCGTTGTTGACAGCTACGAGCAGTACTTC.

This clonotype was seen repeatedly, ten times or more. Germline and junction disagree at one end, which may indicate a read error. The chain recombines TRBV7-9 with TRBJ2-5; no clear D gene. The germline V gene has CDR1 SEHNR and CDR2 FQNEAQ (reference sequence). The CDR3 contains 10 residues. CDR3 loop: CASSLASQDF. CDR3 DNA: TGTGCCAGCAGCTTAGCGTCGCAGGACTTC.

The V gene is TRBV7-2, the J gene TRBJ2-7; D remains unclear. CDR3 length: 14 amino acids. CDR1 is SGHTA, CDR2 FQGNSA, per germline. V lost 1 base and J 4 bases, leaving 11 bases between the germline ends. CDR3 nucleotide sequence: TGTGCCAGCAGCTTAGTGCAAGGCCATTACGAGCAGTACTTC. Its protein is CASSLVQGHYEQYF.

By proportion, this clonotype is medium-sized (0.01 to 0.1%). The chain combines TRBV5-1 with TRBJ2-5; TRBD2 matches 7 bases. The CDR3 is 15 residues long. Germline CDR1 is SGHRS and CDR2 is YFSETQ. V gave up 7 bases and J gave up 5 bases; unmatched junction bases: 14. DNA of the CDR3: TGCGCCAGCCGCTACGGCGGGGGAGGGAAGGAGACCCAGTACTTC. Its protein is CASRYGGGGKETQYF.

This clonotype is labeled as medium-sized. V and J are TRBV19 and TRBJ2-1; 12 nucleotides match TRBD2. Germline CDR1 LNHDA, CDR2 SQIVND (reference sequence). The V and J ends lost 7 bases and 0 bases, in that order; junction bases with no gene match: 10. CDR3 length equals 18 residues. CDR3 DNA sequence: TGTGCCAGTAAGTTGGGGACTAGCGGGTCAAGCTCCTACAATGAGCAGTTCTTC. Translation gives CASKLGTSGSSSYNEQFF. The complete variable domain, with remaining parts taken from reference TRBV19 and TRBJ2-1, reads DGGITQSPKYLFRKEGQNVTLSCEQNLNHDAMYWYRQDPGQGLRLIYYSQIVNDFQKGDIAEGYSVSREKKESFPLTVTSAQKNPTAFYLCASKLGTSGSSSYNEQFFGPGTRLTVL.

Relative to its sample, this clonotype is medium-sized. This chain links TRBV9 with TRBJ2-3, with unresolved D. Germline CDR1 is SGDLS and CDR2 is YYNGEE. Trimming left V 0 bases short and J 2 bases short, with 22 bases between. This CDR3 has 19 amino acids. The CDR3 sequence: CASSVGFVSTTLSTDTQYF. Written as DNA, the CDR3 is TGTGCCAGCAGCGTAGGGTTTGTTAGCACGACCCTTTCCACAGATACGCAGTATTTT.

The gene calls are TRBV2 and TRBJ2-3, with TRBD2 identical over 14 bases. V was clipped by 6 bases and J by 7 bases; unmatched bases: 6. Per germline, CDR1 SNHLY and CDR2 FYNNEI. The CDR3 has 15 residues. The CDR3 is CASRGTSGRTNTQYF. CDR3 coding DNA: TGTGCCAGCAGGGGGACTAGCGGGAGAACCAATACGCAGTATTTT. The full variable domain, with the rest looked up from reference TRBV2 and TRBJ2-3, is EPEVTQTPSHQVTQMGQEVILRCVPISNHLYFYWYRQILGQKVEFLVSFYNNEISEKSEIFDDQFSVERPDGSNFTLKIRSTKLEDSAMYFCASRGTSGRTNTQYFGPGTRLTVL.

Sample share makes this clonotype medium-sized. V gene TRBV7-2 combines with J gene TRBJ2-3, with no clear D. Germline V lookup: CDR1 SGHTA, CDR2 FQGNSA. With 1 base removed from V and 0 bases from J, the gap between germline ends came to 8 bases. The CDR3 covers 15 residues. The DNA of the CDR3 is TGTGCCAGCAGCTTAGTAGACTCTAGCACAGATACGCAGTATTTT. Its protein product is CASSLVDSSTDTQYF.

Relative to its sample, this clonotype is medium-sized (0.01 to 0.1%). The V gene is TRBV4-3, the J gene TRBJ1-5; the D is unclear. The length of the CDR3 is 15 residues. Trimming left V 4 bases short and J 0 bases short, with 10 bases between. CDR1 and CDR2 from the germline V gene are LGHNA and YSLEER. The CDR3 region has the DNA TGCGCCAGCAGCCTTAGCTATTATAGCAATCAGCCCCAGCATTTT. Translating gives CASSLSYYSNQPQHF.

By share, this clonotype ranks as medium-sized (0.01 to 0.1%). The V call is TRBV11-2, the J call TRBJ2-1; D uncertain. Trimming removed 1 base at V and 7 bases at J, with 5 bases between. Germline V gene sequence: CDR1 SGHAT, CDR2 FQNNGV. This CDR3 contains 12 residues. The DNA of the CDR3 is TGTGCCAGCAGCTTAGGGCGGAATGAGCAGTTCTTC. Its protein is CASSLGRNEQFF.

By sample share, this clonotype is medium-sized. The rearrangement joins TRBV30 to TRBJ2-7, with TRBD2 matching over 8 bases. This CDR3 spans 17 amino acids. The germline V gene has CDR1 GTSNPN and CDR2 SVGIG (reference sequence). The V segment lost 0 bases and the J segment 4 bases; nucleotides outside the gene matches: 14. The CDR3 protein is CAWSVIGIGRAGYEQYF. For the CDR3, the DNA is TGTGCCTGGAGTGTAATAGGGATCGGGAGGGCCGGTTACGAGCAGTACTTC.

Regarding this clonotype: Just one base apart from a much larger clone, this may be a read error. The chain has TRBV12-3 or TRBV12-4 and TRBJ2-1; 8 positions match TRBD2. After removal of 6 bases from V and 7 bases from J, the junction contained 8 bases not matched to a gene. There are 14 residues in the CDR3. The CDR3 sequence is CASRQAGAINEQFF. Here the CDR3 DNA reads TGTGCCAGCAGACAAGCGGGAGCGATTAATGAGCAGTTCTTC.

Many counts were recorded for this clonotype. The rearrangement joins TRBV7-3 to TRBJ2-1; D is perhaps TRBD1 (7 bases). Germline-derived CDR1 and CDR2 are SGHTA and FQGTGA. V shed 0 bases and J shed 7 bases, with 16 bases lying between them. CDR3 length: 16 residues. The CDR3 region has the DNA TGTGCCAGCAGCTTAACAATCGGGGCAGGGGGGAATGAGCAGTTCTTC. It translates to CASSLTIGAGGNEQFF.

In its sample, this clonotype was seen many times. V is TRBV7-9 and J is TRBJ2-1; 11 bases fit TRBD2. This CDR3 is 15 amino acids long. Germline V gives CDR1 SEHNR, CDR2 FQNEAQ (reference sequence). Trimming took 1 base from V and 9 from J; bases not matched to a gene: 5. The CDR3 region has the DNA TGTGCCAGCAGCTTAGTACTAGCGGGAGAGGCTGAGCAGTTCTTC. Translated: CASSLVLAGEAEQFF.

This clonotype is medium-sized (0.01 to 0.1%) within its sample. The V gene is TRBV2, the J gene TRBJ2-3; TRBD2 is a possible D gene (5 bases). V dropped 0 bases and J dropped 5 bases, with 15 bases sitting between them. The length of the CDR3 is 16 residues. Germline V gene lookup returns CDR1 SNHLY and CDR2 FYNNEI. The CDR3 region has the DNA TGTGCCAGCAGTGAAGCGGAGGTAGCCGGGGAAGATACGCAGTATTTT. Its translation is CASSEAEVAGEDTQYF.

Ten or more counts support this clonotype. The chain employs TRBV19 and TRBJ1-4, with D perhaps TRBD1 (6 bases). Germline-derived CDR1 and CDR2 are LNHDA and SQIVND (reference sequence). The CDR3 contains 15 residues. The V end was cut by 5 bases, the J end by 8 bases, with 18 bases between. The CDR3: CASSALRGTGEKLFF. CDR3 nucleotide sequence: TGTGCCAGTAGTGCACTCAGGGGTACGGGCGAAAAACTGTTTTTT. The full variable domain, with the rest looked up from reference TRBV19 and TRBJ1-4, is DGGITQSPKYLFRKEGQNVTLSCEQNLNHDAMYWYRQDPGQGLRLIYYSQIVNDFQKGDIAEGYSVSREKKESFPLTVTSAQKNPTAFYLCASSALRGTGEKLFFGSGTQLSVL.

This clonotype turned up a few times. The chain is built from TRBV12-3 or TRBV12-4 and TRBJ2-5; D gene unclear. V was shortened by 7 bases and J by 3 bases, with 9 bases between the two germline ends. The CDR3 is 12 amino acids. CDR3 protein: CASNLEEETQYF. DNA of the CDR3: TGTGCCAGCAATTTGGAAGAAGAGACCCAGTACTTC.

This clonotype ranks as medium-sized. The chain recombines TRBV4-3 with TRBJ2-3; 10 bases align to TRBD1. There are 18 residues in the CDR3. CDR1 and CDR2 (germline): LGHNA, YSLEER. Germline trimming cut 0 bases from V and 5 bases from J; bases unmatched to any gene: 11. The CDR3 sequence: CASSQEVPDRGLRDTQYF. CDR3 nucleotide sequence: TGCGCCAGCAGCCAAGAGGTCCCTGACAGGGGGCTAAGAGATACGCAGTATTTT.

This clonotype is medium-sized (0.01 to 0.1%) within its sample. The chain combines TRBV7-9 with TRBJ2-7, with 9 bases lining up with TRBD1. Germline loops: CDR1 SEHNR, CDR2 FQNEAQ (reference sequence). The CDR3 totals 14 residues. Unmatched junction bases numbered 5, after V lost 3 bases and J lost 5 bases. The CDR3 region is CASSLGTGLNEQYF. Written as DNA, the CDR3 is TGTGCCAGCAGCTTGGGGACAGGGCTGAACGAGCAGTACTTC.

This clonotype is classed as medium-sized (0.01 to 0.1%). The chain combines TRBV12-3 or TRBV12-4 with TRBJ2-5; D call uncertain. The CDR3 consists of 13 residues. V lost 1 base and J lost 7, with 10 bases in between. CDR3 region: CASSLGLEVTQYF. CDR3 nucleotide sequence: TGTGCCAGCAGTTTAGGGCTAGAGGTGACCCAGTACTTC.

The chain couples TRBV4-3 to TRBJ2-6; the D gene is possibly TRBD1 (6 bases). V was clipped by 0 bases and J by 2 bases, with 8 bases between them. This CDR3 is built from 16 residues. Germline V gene lookup returns CDR1 LGHNA and CDR2 YSLEER. The CDR3 here is CASSQDHRAGANVLTF. CDR3 bases: TGCGCCAGCAGCCAAGACCACAGGGCTGGGGCCAACGTCCTGACTTTC.

By share, this clonotype counts as medium-sized. The chain recombines TRBV29-1 with TRBJ2-3; TRBD2 matches at 7 bases. This CDR3 comprises 14 residues. The germline V gene encodes CDR1 SQVTM and CDR2 ANQGSEA. The trim removed 7 bases at V and 2 bases at J, leaving 9 bases unmatched. CDR3 residues: CSAPASGFTDTQYF. CDR3 nucleotides: TGCAGCGCCCCGGCTAGCGGATTCACAGATACGCAGTATTTT.

This chain connects TRBV20-1 to TRBJ2-3, with 10 bases lining up with TRBD2. The CDR3 runs 15 residues. CDR1 is DFQATT and CDR2 is SNEGSKA in the germline V gene (reference sequence). CDR3 residues: CSARGLASSSDTQYF. Here the CDR3 DNA reads TGCAGCGCCAGGGGACTAGCGAGTAGCTCAGATACGCAGTATTTT.

This clonotype is medium-sized (0.01 to 0.1%) by share. The chain combines TRBV21-1 with TRBJ1-5. TRBV21-1 counts as a pseudogene. This CDR3 spans 13 amino acids. CDR3: CASPHASNQPQHF. In DNA form, the CDR3 reads TGTGCCAGCCCACACGCTAGCAATCAGCCCCAGCATTTT.

V and J are TRBV5-3 and TRBJ1-1; 7 bases agree with TRBD1. TRBV5-3 is an ORF, and what it does is uncertain. The CDR3 totals 15 residues. CDR3 residues: CVSSLEGGLDTEAFF. CDR3 DNA: TGTGTCAGCAGCTTGGAAGGGGGCCTGGACACTGAAGCTTTCTTT.

This clonotype was seen ten or more times. V gene TRBV11-2 combines with J gene TRBJ2-5, with 10 bases lining up with TRBD2. The CDR3 loop spans 15 amino acids. The V gene's germline CDR1 is SGHAT and CDR2 FQNNGV. With V trimmed by 5 bases and J by 1 base, 4 bases remained unmatched. The CDR3 protein is CASSLWTSGQETQYF. The CDR3 DNA reads TGTGCCAGCAGCCTATGGACTAGCGGCCAAGAGACCCAGTACTTC.

Worth noting for this clonotype: An end of the junction does not agree with germline; a read error may underlie this. The rearrangement uses TRBV7-9 and TRBJ2-1; 8 bases agree with TRBD2. This CDR3 is 18 amino acids long. CDR1 SEHNR and CDR2 FQNEAQ come from the germline V gene (reference sequence). CDR3 sequence: CTSGPKPGTRRGYNEQFF. CDR3 nucleotides: TGTACCAGCGGCCCAAAACCCGGGACTAGGAGGGGATACAATGAGCAGTTCTTC.

This clonotype appeared many times. The chain combines TRBV6-5 with TRBJ2-5; D remains ambiguous. In germline, CDR1 is MNHEY, CDR2 SVGAGI. V was cut by 2 bases and J by 9 bases, with 13 bases left in between. The CDR3 consists of 13 residues. This CDR3 is CASSYGTPLAQYF. The CDR3 bases are TGTGCCAGCAGTTACGGCACTCCCCTAGCCCAGTACTTC.

Regarding this clonotype: A much larger clone lies one base from this, so it may be a read error. Here the CDR3 DNA reads TGTGCCAGCAGCCACCGACTAGCGGACTACTACGGGCAGTACTTC. It translates to CASSHRLADYYGQYF. The V gene is TRBV14, the J gene TRBJ2-7; 9 nucleotides line up with TRBD2. The CDR3 spans 15 residues. CDR1 is SGHDN and CDR2 is FVKESK in the germline V gene.

Sample share makes this clonotype medium-sized. V gene TRBV19 combines with J gene TRBJ1-5, with 9 positions matching TRBD1. Trimming removed 6 bases from V and 5 bases from J; junction bases left unmatched: 8. The V gene's germline CDR1 is LNHDA and CDR2 SQIVND (reference sequence). This CDR3 has 15 amino acids. As DNA, the CDR3 is TGTGCCAGTAGGTTACAGGGGGCGCTGGATCAGCCCCAGCATTTT. Translating gives CASRLQGALDQPQHF.

This clonotype was recorded many times. The V and J genes are TRBV7-9 and TRBJ2-3, with 10 bases that match TRBD1. J lost 6 bases, V lost 9 bases, and 9 bases had no gene match. This CDR3 has 14 residues. From germline, CDR1 is SEHNR and CDR2 FQNEAQ (reference sequence). The CDR3 DNA reads as TGTGCCAGTCGAACCGGGACAGGGGTGGATACGCAGTATTTT. Protein: CASRTGTGVDTQYF.

This clonotype is deemed medium-sized. The V and J genes are TRBV29-1 and TRBJ2-3, with D perhaps TRBD1 or TRBD2 (6 bases each). This CDR3 has 15 amino acids. Germline V CDR1 and CDR2: SQVTM, ANQGSEA. V was trimmed by 7 bases and J by 2 bases, leaving 19 bases between them. CDR3 DNA sequence: TGCAGCGCCCCCCTCCCGGGGGCTGACACAGATACGCAGTATTTT. Protein: CSAPLPGADTDTQYF.